This T cell receptor beta chain came from a study of T cell repertoires in cytomegalovirus infection. Across the study: Newly reported HLA-C-restricted and thoroughly characterized HLA-B-restricted CMV epitopes were employed. Evidence of both CMV infection and a matching HLA type came from public TCR beta signatures.

Study-level results: Dominant in the ex vivo response were TCR beta clonotypes restricted by HLA-C and specific for CMV.

With regard to this clonotype: Its antigen is unknown.

One entry per CDR3 protein results from TCRdb running MiXCR on the reads. Of 650,000 to 850,000 distinct CDR3 sequences listed, 25% to 35% were seen once; the top ten hold 13%. Looked up from germline, CDR1 is SGHVS and CDR2 is FQNEAQ. This CDR3 spans 16 amino acids. V dropped 1 base and J dropped 3; count of bases not matched to a gene: 5. This material consisted of cultured CD8+ T cells from PBMCs, taken from culture after CMV antigen stimulation. This TCR came from a human donor in good health (CMV status not recorded). Some clones in this sample may be carry-over from other donors' samples. The chain recombines TRBV7-8 with TRBJ2-7; 11 positions match TRBD2. CDR3 loop: CASSLEASGGNYEQYF. CDR3 nucleotides: TGTGCCAGCAGCTTAGAAGCTAGCGGGGGGAACTACGAGCAGTACTTC. Based on the CDR3 plus reference TRBV7-8 and TRBJ2-7, the full variable domain is GAGVSQSPRYKVAKRGQDVALRCDPISGHVSLFWYQQALGQGPEFLTYFQNEAQLDKSGLPSDRFFAERPEGSVSTLKIQRTQQEDSAVYLCASSLEASGGNYEQYFGPGTRLTVT.